The 4 T cell receptor beta chains below were found in one sample sequenced in a study of vaccination and CD4 T cells after COVID-19. The Oncomine TCR Beta short-read assay was what sequenced the DNA obtained from cultured CD4+ T cells. TCRdb analysed the PCR reads with MiXCR anew, one entry per CDR3 protein. The sample lists around 10,000 distinct CDR3 sequences; approximately 50% were seen once. Treatment defined: roughly 11-day PBMC culture with coronavirus spike peptide pools or control peptides (ViraFEST assay). No antigen has been assigned to these receptors. The sequencing input was CD4+ T cells from blood, cultured in vitro. The receptors stem from a human donor who had recovered from COVID-19.

The chain combines TRBV7-9 with TRBJ2-1; D is perhaps TRBD2 (7 bases). V lost 1 base and J lost 6, with 22 bases in between. This CDR3 comprises 18 residues. Germline CDR1 reads SEHNR; CDR2 reads FQNEAQ (reference sequence). The CDR3 protein is CASSLGPQTGGRGNEQFF. Here the CDR3 DNA reads TGTGCCAGCAGCTTAGGCCCCCAGACGGGGGGCAGGGGCAATGAGCAGTTCTTC.

The V gene is TRBV7-2, the J gene TRBJ2-1; possible D gene TRBD2, 5 bases. CDR1 is SGHTA and CDR2 is FQGNSA in the germline V gene. Trimming cost V 5 bases and J 5 bases, with 28 bases left between them. The CDR3 spans 19 residues. The CDR3 DNA reads as TGTGCCAGCAGCGCCCGGGTCCGGGGATTACCGGTCACCAACAATGAGCAGTTCTTC. This sequence encodes CASSARVRGLPVTNNEQFF.

V gene TRBV20-1 combines with J gene TRBJ1-5, with 7 nucleotides matching TRBD1. This CDR3 has 13 residues. CDR1 DFQATT and CDR2 SNEGSKA come from the germline V gene (reference sequence). J gave up 4 bases and V 5 bases, and 5 bases lay outside the gene matches. The CDR3 DNA reads as TGCAGTGCTCGACAGGGAGAAAATCAGCCCCAGCATTTT. It translates to CSARQGENQPQHF.

This clonotype is termed large. The chain combines TRBV7-9 with TRBJ2-2, with D possibly called TRBD1 or TRBD2 (5 bases each). The CDR3 totals 17 residues. Germline values: CDR1 SEHNR, CDR2 FQNEAQ (reference sequence). V was pared by 8 bases and J by 0 bases, with 19 bases between. The CDR3 region is CASPLLELGANTGELFF. The CDR3 nucleotides are TGTGCCAGCCCTCTTCTGGAGCTGGGGGCGAACACCGGGGAGCTGTTTTTT.